This T cell receptor (beta chain) was recorded in a study of T cells in women clearing cervical HPV infection listed by TCRdb under 2018. General notes on the study: The cases were some 27 women with histologically confirmed HPV16-related CIN3 or worse, and 2 of these cases were invasive cancers. The approximately 25 controls were women who cleared a single incident HPV16 infection within 12 months without developing precancer or cancer. This exploratory proof-of-principle case-control study, nested within the Guanacaste HPV Natural History Study in Costa Rica, compared TCR repertoires among women with different cervical HPV16 outcomes. Blood from cases was collected at the visit where the lesion was first found, while blood from controls was collected once the infection could no longer be detected. A median age of about 30 years was observed in cases versus over 37 in controls, and no significant differences in baseline characteristics were found. For cases, a median interval of approximately 150 days, with an interquartile range of 90 to 200 days, was observed between lesion detection and blood sampling. Five blinded duplicates per group were added as quality controls, giving some 60 samples: approximately 50 participants and about ten replicates. Cases were matched to controls by age within five years and by the year the sample was collected. In the parent cohort, some 10,000 women aged 18 or older were enrolled in Guanacaste, Costa Rica, during about 1992 to 1994 and then followed for less than 8 years. Since HLA typing was available for only a few women, HLA type could not be ruled out as a confounder. The full study reports these points: The cross-sectional design could not show whether the associations came before the infection or were a result of it, and neither effector/memory subsets nor HPV-specific T cells were isolated. Random forest classifiers combining richness and V gene abundances distinguished cases from controls with an estimated AUC of just under 0.85. Across sequencing depths, CIN3+ cases showed significantly higher TCR repertoire richness than controls, but evenness did not differ between the groups. Cases had lower TRBV6-7 relative abundance than controls (about 0.1% versus 0.15%; Bonferroni P = 0.0008). T-cell numbers per sample were unknown, so richness differences could reflect varying T-cell content rather than repertoire biology.

Using the immunoSEQ assay, multiplex PCR amplified TCR beta CDR3 regions from an average of approximately 1,200 ng of genomic DNA per sample. Primer bias was corrected in the assay by using a complete synthetic TCR repertoire to establish an amplification baseline. Amplicons were sequenced on the Illumina platform. In the original analysis: Sequences were error-corrected by clustering with frequency ratios and a modified nearest-neighbor algorithm, then analyzed in the immunoSEQ Analyzer with IMGT gene definitions. At each rarefaction depth, TCR richness and evenness were averaged over 20 rarefaction repeats, and samples with fewer sequences than the depth were excluded. Wilcoxon rank sum tests with FDR correction were used to compare relative abundances of V, D and J genes between the groups. Blinded duplicates gave an intraclass correlation of around 96% for TCR richness and an average of around 83% across 66 gene segments. The immuneACCESS repertoire file appears here via TCRdb, limited to in-frame rearrangements. These files lack a portion of the clones; in checked studies, under half of the deficit traces to unresolved V genes, and the cause of the others is not known. For V, J and clone size, that table is used; D and trimming come from the DNA. The table for this sample records under 50,000 clones. The top ten hold around 0.98% of the sample.

Points on this clone: The target of this receptor is not known. From the germline J gene comes the end of the CDR3, since the read stops 3 residues before it.

From the germline V gene, CDR1 is SQVTM and CDR2 is ANQGSEA. The CDR3 runs 12 amino acids, cysteine and phenylalanine included. The DNA covers only part of the CDR3, 27 bases in frame from base 1. Every participant had a single incident cervical HPV16 infection, and women with prevalent HPV16 infections were excluded. Cervical HPV DNA was detected with MY09/MY11 PCR, and genotyping was done with dot-blot hybridization. About 14 mL of heparinized blood was centrifuged, after which the buffy coat was aliquoted, frozen at -30 degrees C, and then stored at -80 degrees C. QIAGEN kits were used to extract genomic DNA from the buffy coat specimens.

The sequenced sample consisted of blood buffy coat. The chain is assembled from TRBV29-1 and TRBJ2-2; the D region possibly corresponds to TRBD1 (6 bases align). This clonotype originated in a woman between 18 and 70 years old with a cervical HPV16 infection that either progressed to CIN3+ or cleared (not recorded which). The CDR3 has the sequence CSVGDINEKLFF. The sequenced CDR3 bases are TGCAGCGTTGGGGACATAAATGAAAAG.